This T cell receptor beta chain originates from a study of T cells after yellow fever vaccination. As for the study in general: Fractions of low cell number were prepared using SMART-Seq v4 Ultra Low Input.

V was pared by 4 bases and J by 4 bases, with 6 bases of the junction left unmatched. The length of the CDR3 is 15 residues. Germline CDR1 is SGHTS and CDR2 is YDEGEE. This clonotype was detected ten times or more. 5'RACE template switching added a universal primer site and UMIs to TCR cDNA. In TCRdb, the 5' RACE reads were re-called with MiXCR into one record per CDR3 protein. Seen here are 250,000 or so distinct CDR3 sequences, roughly 4% observed once, and the top ten hold around a fifth. Sequencing was performed on PBMCs, taken 15 days after the yellow fever booster vaccination. The V call is TRBV5-8, the J call TRBJ2-5; 11 positions agree with TRBD2. The clonotype was recovered from a young man who received the YFV17D yellow fever vaccine. The CDR3 reads CASSDSGGAGETQYF. For the CDR3, the DNA is TGTGCCAGCAGCGATAGCGGGGGGGCCGGAGAGACCCAGTACTTC.